This T cell receptor beta chain was found in a study of blood T cell repertoires in COVID-19 (dated by TCRdb to the early 2020s). As for the study more broadly: The collaborator samples originated in the United States, Italy and Spain and spanned the acute and convalescent phases of COVID-19. Deeply sampled blood TCRbeta repertoires from subjects exposed to, actively infected with, or recovered from COVID-19 were included in the dataset. The repertoires were released in a freely available public database intended as a resource for research on the immune response to SARS-CoV-2. The prospective study material was composed of cDNA or gDNA derived from T cells, B-cell-depleted T cells, or PBMCs. Samples were obtained from the ongoing ImmuneRACE study (first 160 participants) and from over 1,000 subjects provided by 6 global collaborators. Nearly every sample came with metadata listing a de-identified subject ID, COVID-19 status, age in years and sex. HLA class I and class II types, where available, came from metadata supplied by the sample provider rather than from assay-based typing. Findings and caveats that apply to the study as a whole: The amount of clinical and demographic metadata varied by source and participant and was provided uncurated.

Whole blood was collected in K2EDTA tubes by collaborating institutions according to the institutions' own protocols. For TCRbeta analysis, collaborators shipped samples as frozen whole blood, isolated PBMCs, or DNA extracted from either of those sample types. TCRbeta CDR3 regions were amplified from genomic DNA by means of the immunoSEQ Assay, a bias-controlled multiplex PCR. The authors processed their data as follows. The number of nucleated cells in each sample was estimated by amplification of reference gene primers within the assay. To quantify the absolute abundance of each unique TCRbeta CDR3 rearrangement, sequence reads were collapsed and filtered. For each sample, productive Simpson clonality was calculated as the square root of Simpson's diversity index over productive rearrangements. The immuneACCESS repertoire file appears here via TCRdb, limited to in-frame rearrangements. These files lack a portion of the clones; in checked studies, under half of the deficit traces to unresolved V genes, and the cause of the others is not known. That table gives V, J and clone size, and the DNA gave D and trimming. A total of approximately 140,000 clones appear in this sample, about 88% of them only once. The top ten clonotypes cover 8% to 11% of the sample.

Spanning cysteine to phenylalanine, the CDR3 consists of 17 amino acids. The DNA shown is the 51-base CDR3, in frame from base 1. The germline V gene gives CDR1 as MDHEN and CDR2 as SYDVKM. Trimming removed 6 bases from V and 0 bases from J, leaving 17 bases between the germline ends. About this clone: It lacks a known antigen. Nothing much larger sits one base from this clone, and base qualities are not available.

The receptor chain draws on TRBV28 and TRBJ2-2; no D segment can be confidently identified. The sequenced sample was peripheral blood. The receptor comes from a man aged 50 or older with active or convalescent COVID-19. The CDR3 region has the sequence CASSPTVRSSNTGELFF. The nucleotides read TGTGCCAGCAGCCCTACGGTTCGGTCGTCGAACACCGGGGAGCTGTTTTTT. Beyond the CDR3, the reference TRBV28 and TRBJ2-2 genes provide the residues; the full variable domain reads: DVKVTQSSRYLVKRTGEKVFLECVQDMDHENMFWYRQDPGLGLRLIYFSYDVKMKEKGDIPEGYSVSREKKERFSLILESASTNQTSMYLCASSPTVRSSNTGELFFGEGSRLTVL.